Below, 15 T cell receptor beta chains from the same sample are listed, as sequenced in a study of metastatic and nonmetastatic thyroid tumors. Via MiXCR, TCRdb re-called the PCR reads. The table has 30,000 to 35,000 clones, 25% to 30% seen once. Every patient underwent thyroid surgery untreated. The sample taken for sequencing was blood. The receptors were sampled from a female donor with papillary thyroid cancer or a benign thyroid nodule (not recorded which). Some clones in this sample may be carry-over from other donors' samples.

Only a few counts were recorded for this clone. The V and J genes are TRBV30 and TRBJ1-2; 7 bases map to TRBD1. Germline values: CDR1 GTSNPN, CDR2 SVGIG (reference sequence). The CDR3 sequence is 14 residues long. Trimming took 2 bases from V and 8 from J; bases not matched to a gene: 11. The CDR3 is CAWSLRDSVSGYTF. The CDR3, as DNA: TGTGCCTGGAGTTTGAGGGACAGTGTGTCCGGCTACACCTTC.

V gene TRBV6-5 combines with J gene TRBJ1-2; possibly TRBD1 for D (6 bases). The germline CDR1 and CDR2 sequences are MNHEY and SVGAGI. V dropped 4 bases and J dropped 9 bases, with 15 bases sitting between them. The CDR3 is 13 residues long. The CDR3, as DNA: TGTGCCAGCAGTTTATCACAGGGTGATTGCTACACCTTC. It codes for CASSLSQGDCYTF.

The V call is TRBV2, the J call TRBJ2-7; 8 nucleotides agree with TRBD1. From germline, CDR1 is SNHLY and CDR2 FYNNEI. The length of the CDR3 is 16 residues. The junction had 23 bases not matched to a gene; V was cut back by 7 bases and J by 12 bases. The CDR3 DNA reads TGTGCCAGCAACTCCCCCCAGGGGGCCGCTAACTACGTGCTGTACTTC. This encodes CASNSPQGAANYVLYF.

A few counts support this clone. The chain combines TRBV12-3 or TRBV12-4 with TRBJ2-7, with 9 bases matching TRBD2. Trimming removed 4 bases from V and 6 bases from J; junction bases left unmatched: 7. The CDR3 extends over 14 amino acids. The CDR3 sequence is CASSYISGGVEQYF. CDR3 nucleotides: TGTGCCAGCAGTTACATTAGCGGGGGTGTCGAGCAGTACTTC.

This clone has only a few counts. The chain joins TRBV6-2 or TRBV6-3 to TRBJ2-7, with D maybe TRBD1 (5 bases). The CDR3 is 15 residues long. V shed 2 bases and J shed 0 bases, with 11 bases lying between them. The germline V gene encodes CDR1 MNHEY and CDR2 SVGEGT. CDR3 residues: CASSYGTGISYEQYF. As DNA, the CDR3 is TGTGCCAGCAGTTACGGAACAGGTATCTCCTACGAGCAGTACTTC.

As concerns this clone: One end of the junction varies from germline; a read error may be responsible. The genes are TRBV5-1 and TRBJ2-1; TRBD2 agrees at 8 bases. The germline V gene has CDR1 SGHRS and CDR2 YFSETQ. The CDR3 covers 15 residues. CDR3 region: CARSLDGGAHNAQFF. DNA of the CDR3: TGCGCCCGCAGCTTGGACGGGGGGGCCCACAATGCGCAGTTCTTC.

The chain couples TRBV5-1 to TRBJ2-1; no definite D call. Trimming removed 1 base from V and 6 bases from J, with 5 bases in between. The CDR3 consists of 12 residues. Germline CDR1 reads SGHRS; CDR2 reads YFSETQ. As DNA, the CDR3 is TGCGCCAGCAGCTTGTGGGGCAATGAGCAGTTCTTC. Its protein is CASSLWGNEQFF.

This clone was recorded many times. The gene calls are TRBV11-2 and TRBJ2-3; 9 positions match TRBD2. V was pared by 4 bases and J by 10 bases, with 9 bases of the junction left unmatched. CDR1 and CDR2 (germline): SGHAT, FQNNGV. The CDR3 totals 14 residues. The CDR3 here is CASSSPGLAPPQYF. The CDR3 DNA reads TGTGCCAGCAGCTCCCCGGGACTAGCTCCCCCGCAGTATTTT. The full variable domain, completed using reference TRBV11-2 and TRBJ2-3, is EAGVAQSPRYKIIEKRQSVAFWCNPISGHATLYWYQQILGQGPKLLIQFQNNGVVDDSQLPKDRFSAERLKGVDSTLKIQPAKLEDSAVYLCASSSPGLAPPQYFGPGTRLTVL.

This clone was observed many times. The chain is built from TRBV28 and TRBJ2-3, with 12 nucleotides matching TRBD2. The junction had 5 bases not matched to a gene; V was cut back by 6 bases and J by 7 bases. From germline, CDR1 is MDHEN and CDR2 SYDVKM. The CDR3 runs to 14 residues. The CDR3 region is CASRTSGGPNTQYF. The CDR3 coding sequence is TGTGCCAGCAGGACTAGCGGGGGCCCTAATACGCAGTATTTT.

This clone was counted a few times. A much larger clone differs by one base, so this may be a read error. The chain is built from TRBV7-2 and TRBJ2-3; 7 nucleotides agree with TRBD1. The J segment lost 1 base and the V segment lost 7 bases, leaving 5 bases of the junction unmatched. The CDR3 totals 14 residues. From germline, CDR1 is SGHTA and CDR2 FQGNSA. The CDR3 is CASIPGQGTDTQYF. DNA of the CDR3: TGTGCCAGCATCCCTGGACAGGGCACAGATACGCAGTATTTT.

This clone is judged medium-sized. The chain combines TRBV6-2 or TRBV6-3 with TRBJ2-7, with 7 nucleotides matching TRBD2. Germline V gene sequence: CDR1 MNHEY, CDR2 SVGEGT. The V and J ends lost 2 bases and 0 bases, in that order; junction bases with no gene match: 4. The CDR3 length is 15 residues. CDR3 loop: CASSYDGGSSYEQYF. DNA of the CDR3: TGTGCCAGCAGTTACGACGGCGGGAGCTCCTACGAGCAGTACTTC.

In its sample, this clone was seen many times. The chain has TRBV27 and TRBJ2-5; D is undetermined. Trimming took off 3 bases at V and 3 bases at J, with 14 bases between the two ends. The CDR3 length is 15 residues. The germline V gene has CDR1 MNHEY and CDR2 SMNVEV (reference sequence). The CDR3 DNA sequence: TGTGCCAGCAGTTTTGTTTCTCGTCGCGAAGAGACCCAGTACTTC. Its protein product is CASSFVSRREETQYF.

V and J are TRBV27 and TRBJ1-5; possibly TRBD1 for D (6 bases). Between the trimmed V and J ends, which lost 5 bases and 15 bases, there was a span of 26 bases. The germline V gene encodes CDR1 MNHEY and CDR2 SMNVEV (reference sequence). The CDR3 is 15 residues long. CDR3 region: CASSAGQNSKQPSHF. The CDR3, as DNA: TGTGCCAGCAGTGCCGGACAGAATAGCAAGCAGCCCTCGCATTTT.

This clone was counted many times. Here the CDR3 reads CASRPPWTAYEQYF. The CDR3 coding sequence is TGTGCCAGCCGACCTCCTTGGACAGCCTACGAGCAGTACTTC. This chain links TRBV27 with TRBJ2-7; possibly TRBD1 for D (6 bases). The germline V gene encodes CDR1 MNHEY and CDR2 SMNVEV (reference sequence). The CDR3 extends over 14 amino acids. Trimming took 8 bases from V and 2 from J, leaving 16 bases between them.

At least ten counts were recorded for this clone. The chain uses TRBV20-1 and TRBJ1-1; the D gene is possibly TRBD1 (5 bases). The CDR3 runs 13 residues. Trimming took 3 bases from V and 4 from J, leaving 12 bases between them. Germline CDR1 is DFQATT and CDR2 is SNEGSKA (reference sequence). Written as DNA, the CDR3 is TGCAGTGCTAGCGAACAGGCTGGCACTGAAGCTTTCTTT. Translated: CSASEQAGTEAFF.